This TCR beta chain originates from a study of T cell responses to AZD1222 COVID-19 vaccine. General study results and limits: Along spike, vaccine-associated CD4 TCRs were found throughout, with dominance at 160-218 and 743-854. Spike-specific TCR repertoires showed rising breadth and depth after two AZD1222 doses.

To note about this clone: Its antigen is undetermined.

Using immunoSEQ multiplex PCR, the repertoire was profiled, and TCRdb retains in-frame clones only, with some absent. The sample shows over 45,000 clones, about 89% of them seen only once. Per germline, CDR1 SGHRS and CDR2 YFSETQ. V lost 4 bases, J lost 3 bases, and 21 bases lay in between. The CDR3 contains 17 residues. The sample in question was peripheral blood, obtained on day 0 of AZD1222 vaccination. The TCR originated in an adult in good health. The chain is built from TRBV5-1 and TRBJ2-3; D might be TRBD1 (6 bases). The CDR3 sequence: CASSLPQGHITTDTQYF. CDR3 in DNA: TGCGCCAGCAGCCTCCCCCAGGGGCACATCACGACAGATACGCAGTATTTT. The whole variable domain, remainder taken from reference TRBV5-1 and TRBJ2-3, is KAGVTQTPRYLIKTRGQQVTLSCSPISGHRSVSWYQQTPGQGLQFLFEYFSETQRNKGNFPGRFSGRQFSNSRSEMNVSTLELGDSALYLCASSLPQGHITTDTQYFGPGTRLTVL.